This T cell receptor (beta chain) was identified during a study of blood T cell repertoires in COVID-19. Authors' processing steps: From reference gene primer amplification, estimates of nucleated cell counts were derived. Profiled with immunoSEQ multiplex PCR; TCRdb holds only in-frame clones, not every one. V, J and clone size derive from that table, while D and trimming were established from the DNA sequence. This table holds roughly 460,000 clones, over 85% found once. Patients at the Seattle site were enrolled during active infection and followed longitudinally. CDR1 MNHEY and CDR2 SMNVEV come from the germline V gene (reference sequence). V shed 4 bases and J 2 bases; nucleotides not matched to a gene: 7. The CDR3 spans 15 residues.

The chain couples TRBV27 to TRBJ1-2; 7 positions match TRBD1. The sequence derives from a man between 18 and 29 years old with COVID-19, enrolled during active disease. The specimen was peripheral blood. CDR3 coding DNA: TGTGCCAGCAGTTCCACAGGGGCGGGGAACTATGGCTACACCTTC. Translated: CASSSTGAGNYGYTF.